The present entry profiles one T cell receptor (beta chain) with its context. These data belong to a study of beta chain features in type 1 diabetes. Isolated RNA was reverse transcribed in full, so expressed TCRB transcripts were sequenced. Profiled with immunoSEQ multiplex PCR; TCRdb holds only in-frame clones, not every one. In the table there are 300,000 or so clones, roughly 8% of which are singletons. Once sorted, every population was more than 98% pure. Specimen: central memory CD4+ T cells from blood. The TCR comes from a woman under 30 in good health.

In DNA form, the CDR3 reads TGCGCCAGCAGCTTGGCGGCAGAATATGGCTACACCTTC. Translating it yields CASSLAAEYGYTF. V usage is TRBV5-1 and J usage is TRBJ1-2, with D unclear. The V end was cut by 0 bases, the J end by 5 bases, with 8 bases between. Germline V lookup: CDR1 SGHRS, CDR2 YFSETQ. This CDR3 has 13 residues.